This entry is about one T cell receptor (beta chain). The data are from a study of ipilimumab plus nivolumab after autologous stem cell transplantation. The overall study: Typical patient got a handful of ipilimumab doses and 7 or 8 nivolumab doses (median).

CDR3 length: 13 amino acids. V was clipped by 0 bases and J by 2 bases, with 3 bases between them. Germline V CDR1 and CDR2: SGHKS, YYEKEE (reference sequence). TCRdb's table, derived via immunoSEQ multiplex PCR, lists solely in-frame clones and lacks some. This table has about 23,000 clones, less than 85% appearing once. The origin of this receptor is a male donor with diffuse large B-cell lymphoma. V is TRBV5-5 and J is TRBJ2-1; D gene ambiguous. The starting material was PBMCs, obtained in a trial of ipilimumab plus nivolumab as post-transplant consolidation. The CDR3 loop is CASSLDAYNEQFF. The CDR3 nucleotides read TGTGCCAGCAGCTTGGACGCCTACAATGAGCAGTTCTTC.